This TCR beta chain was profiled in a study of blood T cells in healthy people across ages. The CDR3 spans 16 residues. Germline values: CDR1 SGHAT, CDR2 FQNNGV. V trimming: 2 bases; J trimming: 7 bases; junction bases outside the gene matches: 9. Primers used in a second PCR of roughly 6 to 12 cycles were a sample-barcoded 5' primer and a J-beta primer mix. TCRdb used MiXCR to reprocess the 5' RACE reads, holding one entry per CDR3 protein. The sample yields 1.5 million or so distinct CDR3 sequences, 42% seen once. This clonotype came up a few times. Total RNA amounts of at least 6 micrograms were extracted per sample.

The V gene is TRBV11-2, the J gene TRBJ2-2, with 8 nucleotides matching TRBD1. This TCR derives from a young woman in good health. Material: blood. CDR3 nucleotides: TGTGCCAGCAGCTTACAGGGGGCGAATTTAATCGGGGAGCTGTTTTTT. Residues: CASSLQGANLIGELFF.